These 25 T cell receptor beta chains were all obtained from the same sample, sequenced in a study of PD-1 blockade in classical Hodgkin lymphoma. After autologous stem cell transplantation all patients relapsed, and prior brentuximab vedotin exposure differed between cohorts. The table came from immunoSEQ multiplex PCR; TCRdb's copy has only in-frame clones and leaves some out. The sample carries some 31,000 clones, roughly 70% recorded once. Here the sequenced sample was peripheral blood mononuclear cells (PBMCs), taken before the second cycle of nivolumab. The origin of the receptors is a human donor with classical Hodgkin lymphoma.

The J gene is TRBJ2-7, the V gene TRBV5-6, with D tentatively TRBD2 (6 bases). CDR1 and CDR2 from the germline V gene are SGHDT and YYEEEE. V shed 3 bases and J shed 4 bases, with 8 bases lying between them. The CDR3 totals 12 residues. In DNA, the CDR3 is TGTGCCAGCAGCTACGGGGGTTACGAGCAGTACTTC. As protein: CASSYGGYEQYF.

This clone has just one count. The V and J genes are TRBV29-1 and TRBJ2-2, with D unclear. There are 14 residues in the CDR3. The germline CDR1 and CDR2 sequences are SQVTM and ANQGSEA. V lost 6 bases to trimming and J lost 0 bases, with 11 bases between them. The CDR3 is CSVRVTTNTGELFF. For the CDR3, the DNA is TGCAGCGTAAGGGTGACAACGAACACCGGGGAGCTGTTTTTT.

The chain is built from TRBV7-9 and TRBJ1-6; perhaps TRBD1 as D (5 bases). The CDR3 is 15 residues long. CDR1 and CDR2 from the germline V gene are SEHNR and FQNEAQ (reference sequence). With 5 bases removed from V and 7 bases from J, the gap between germline ends came to 15 bases. CDR3 bases: TGTGCCAGCAGCCCTCCAGGGCGGGTCAATTCACCCCTCCACTTT. Encoded protein: CASSPPGRVNSPLHF.

This chain uses TRBV2 with TRBJ1-5, with a possible D match to TRBD1 (6 bases). The CDR3 spans 15 residues. In germline, CDR1 is SNHLY, CDR2 FYNNEI. Trimming took 5 bases from V and 1 from J, leaving 12 bases between them. In DNA, the CDR3 is TGTGCCAGCAGTTCGGACAGTTTGAGCAATCAGCCCCAGCATTTT. Amino acids: CASSSDSLSNQPQHF.

This clone was observed a handful of times. The chain has TRBV5-1 and TRBJ2-7; D uncertain. CDR3 length: 13 amino acids. Per the germline V gene, CDR1 is SGHRS and CDR2 is YFSETQ. Trimming left V 0 bases short and J 6 bases short, with 10 bases between. The CDR3 spells CASSLVSGSEQYF. DNA of the CDR3: TGCGCCAGCAGCTTGGTATCTGGAAGCGAGCAGTACTTC.

J is TRBJ1-1 and V is TRBV6-1; 7 bases align to TRBD1. With V trimmed by 3 bases and J by 5 bases, 9 bases remained unmatched. Germline V gene sequence: CDR1 MNHNS, CDR2 SASEGT. This CDR3 contains 15 residues. The CDR3 DNA reads TGTGCCAGCAGTGAGAGACAGGGTAGATGGACTGAAGCTTTCTTT. This translates into CASSERQGRWTEAFF.

This chain links TRBV27 with TRBJ1-5; the D gene is possibly TRBD1 (6 bases). The germline CDR1 and CDR2 sequences are MNHEY and SMNVEV (reference sequence). Trimming stripped 2 bases from V and 11 bases from J, with 25 bases between. This CDR3 region has 17 residues. CDR3 in amino acids: CASSLGRDTSIGSAQHF. The CDR3 DNA sequence: TGTGCCAGCAGTTTAGGGAGGGACACCTCGATAGGCTCAGCCCAGCATTTT.

The chain combines TRBV10-3 with TRBJ1-4; D not resolved. This CDR3 spans 13 amino acids. Trimming pared 4 bases from V and 8 bases from J, leaving 11 bases between. Germline CDR1 and CDR2: ENHRY and SYGVKD. The DNA of the CDR3 is TGTGCCATCAGTGCCCTCGGCGAGGAAAAACTGTTTTTT. Amino acid sequence: CAISALGEEKLFF.

The chain couples TRBV6-1 to TRBJ1-6; TRBD1 matches 7 bases. Losses at the gene ends were 3 bases for V and 10 bases for J; bases not matched to a gene: 3. Germline lookup yields CDR1 MNHNS and CDR2 SASEGT. This CDR3 has 13 residues. CDR3 nucleotides: TGTGCCAGCAGTGAGACAGGGAAATCACCCCTCCACTTT. Encoded protein: CASSETGKSPLHF.

The chain employs TRBV28 and TRBJ2-2, with 8 bases fitting TRBD1. CDR1 and CDR2 from the germline V gene are MDHEN and SYDVKM. V shed 6 bases, J shed 5 bases, and the junction held 8 bases outside the gene matches. The CDR3 runs to 15 residues. In DNA, the CDR3 is TGTGCCAGCAGGCCGGACAGGGTTGGGACCGGGGAGCTGTTTTTT. Its protein is CASRPDRVGTGELFF.

This clone was seen more than once but under ten times. The CDR3, as DNA: TGTGCCAGCAGCCGACAGGGGAGTTATTCACCCCTCCACTTT. Its protein product is CASSRQGSYSPLHF. V is TRBV7-6 and J is TRBJ1-6; 8 bases fit TRBD1. Germline values: CDR1 SGHVS, CDR2 FNYEAQ. CDR3 length equals 14 residues. V shed 5 bases, J shed 8 bases, and the junction held 5 bases outside the gene matches. The whole variable domain, filled in from reference TRBV7-6 and TRBJ1-6, reads GAGVSQSPRYKVTKRGQDVALRCDPISGHVSLYWYRQALGQGPEFLTYFNYEAQQDKSGLPNDRFSAERPEGSISTLTIQRTEQRDSAMYRCASSRQGSYSPLHFGNGTRLTVT.

This clone was observed a few times. V and J are TRBV18 and TRBJ1-5, with D perhaps matching TRBD1 (6 bases). CDR3 size: 14 residues. Deletions cut 6 bases from V and 3 bases from J, with 12 bases between. Germline assignment: CDR1 KGHSH and CDR2 LQKENI. CDR3 DNA: TGTGCCAGCTCGAAGGACAGATTCAATCAGCCCCAGCATTTT. Protein: CASSKDRFNQPQHF.

This clone was picked up a small number of times. This sequence joins TRBV7-9 and TRBJ2-5; 7 nucleotides align to TRBD2. Germline values: CDR1 SEHNR, CDR2 FQNEAQ (reference sequence). CDR3 length: 15 amino acids. The junction had 10 bases not matched to a gene; V was cut back by 5 bases and J by 4 bases. The DNA of the CDR3 is TGTGCCAGCAGCCGAGGCCCCTTAGCGGGAGAGACCCAGTACTTC. This encodes CASSRGPLAGETQYF.

Here the CDR3 reads CAISLAGNTGELFF. In nucleotides, the CDR3 is TGTGCCATCAGCCTAGCGGGCAACACCGGGGAGCTGTTTTTT. The genes are TRBV10-3 and TRBJ2-2; TRBD2 aligns across 8 bases. The trim removed 6 bases at V and 2 bases at J, leaving 2 bases unmatched. Per germline, CDR1 ENHRY and CDR2 SYGVKD. The CDR3 spans 14 residues.

This chain links TRBV11-3 with TRBJ2-3, with D perhaps matching TRBD2 (6 bases). This CDR3 region has 13 residues. Between the trimmed V and J ends, which lost 5 bases and 5 bases, there was a span of 11 bases. CDR1 and CDR2 (germline): SGHNT, YENEEA. This CDR3 reads CASSGRGVDTQYF. The CDR3 DNA is TGTGCCAGCAGCGGGCGGGGTGTAGATACGCAGTATTTT.

This sequence joins TRBV21-1 and TRBJ2-2; TRBD1, the table's D call, was not compared with the DNA. TRBV21-1 is given as a pseudogene. CDR3 length equals 13 residues. The CDR3 here is CAGRDRNTGELFF. CDR3 bases: TGTGCCGGACGGGACAGGAACACCGGGGAGCTGTTTTTT.

V gene TRBV7-9 combines with J gene TRBJ2-7, with no clear D. The germline CDR1 and CDR2 sequences are SEHNR and FQNEAQ (reference sequence). CDR3 size: 12 residues. Trimming shortened V by 1 base and J by 1 base, and 2 bases separated the two germline ends. CDR3 region: CASSLVSYEQYF. The CDR3 region has the DNA TGTGCCAGCAGCTTAGTGTCCTACGAGCAGTACTTC. Using reference TRBV7-9 and TRBJ2-7 for the parts outside the CDR3, the full variable domain is DTGVSQNPRHKITKRGQNVTFRCDPISEHNRLYWYRQTLGQGPEFLTYFQNEAQLEKSRLLSDRFSAERPKGSFSTLEIQRTEQGDSAMYLCASSLVSYEQYFGPGTRLTVT.

The V and J genes are TRBV4-3 and TRBJ2-3; D is unclear. The V gene lost 2 bases and the J gene lost 4 bases, with 7 bases spanning the gap. Looked up from germline, CDR1 is LGHNA and CDR2 is YSLEER. The CDR3 sequence is 13 residues long. The CDR3 DNA sequence: TGCGCCAGCAGCCAATTCTCTTCAGATACGCAGTATTTT. It specifies CASSQFSSDTQYF.

This sequence joins TRBV15 and TRBJ1-5, with D maybe TRBD1 (5 bases). Germline CDR1 reads LNHNV; CDR2 reads YYDKDF (reference sequence). The CDR3 consists of 12 residues. V was cut by 0 bases and J by 9 bases, with 6 bases left in between. The CDR3 here is CATSREGRPQHF. The DNA of the CDR3 is TGTGCCACCAGCAGAGAGGGACGGCCCCAGCATTTT.

The rearrangement joins TRBV2 to TRBJ2-3; D might be TRBD1 (5 bases). The CDR3 is made up of 15 amino acids. The V and J ends lost 4 bases and 4 bases respectively, with 15 bases between them. CDR1 SNHLY and CDR2 FYNNEI come from the germline V gene. CDR3 loop: CASSAEGDGSDTQYF. In nucleotides, the CDR3 is TGTGCCAGCAGTGCAGAAGGGGATGGGTCAGATACGCAGTATTTT.

The V and J genes are TRBV6-5 and TRBJ1-6; perhaps TRBD1 as D (5 bases). The germline V gene has CDR1 MNHEY and CDR2 SVGAGI. V dropped 9 bases and J dropped 4 bases, with 13 bases sitting between them. This CDR3 has 14 residues. In nucleotides, the CDR3 is TGTGCCAGTCAGGGCCCCACGTATAATTCACCCCTCCACTTT. Amino acids: CASQGPTYNSPLHF.

V gene TRBV29-1 combines with J gene TRBJ2-5; TRBD1 aligns across 9 bases. With 8 bases clipped from V and 4 bases from J, the junction kept 11 bases outside the gene matches. This CDR3 region has 14 residues. Germline V gene sequence: CDR1 SQVTM, CDR2 ANQGSEA. The CDR3 loop is CSHPPRDRAETQYF. The CDR3 region has the DNA TGCAGCCACCCCCCTAGGGACAGGGCAGAGACCCAGTACTTC.

This clone was seen only a few times. The chain links TRBV5-6 to TRBJ1-2, with D perhaps TRBD1 (5 bases). Trimming took off 2 bases at V and 6 bases at J, with 23 bases between the two ends. Germline loops: CDR1 SGHDT, CDR2 YYEEEE. CDR3 size: 17 residues. CDR3 nucleotides: TGTGCCAGCAGCTTCCCGCCCCCGGCAGGGTCAAGGAATGGCTACACCTTC. Its protein is CASSFPPPAGSRNGYTF. The entire variable domain, with the rest obtained from reference TRBV5-6 and TRBJ1-2, is as follows: DAGVTQSPTHLIKTRGQQVTLRCSPKSGHDTVSWYQQALGQGPQFIFQYYEEEERQRGNFPDRFSGHQFPNYSSELNVNALLLGDSALYLCASSFPPPAGSRNGYTFGSGTRLTVV.

This clone was found once. V is TRBV11-2 and J is TRBJ1-2, with 9 bases matching TRBD1. Germline V gene sequence: CDR1 SGHAT, CDR2 FQNNGV. With V trimmed by 5 bases and J by 6 bases, 13 bases remained unmatched. The CDR3 length is 16 residues. CDR3 loop: CASSHRPGTGTHGYTF. The CDR3 DNA is TGTGCCAGCAGCCACCGTCCCGGGACAGGGACCCATGGCTACACCTTC.

This rearrangement joins TRBV9 to TRBJ2-1; TRBD2 agrees at 7 bases. CDR1 and CDR2 from the germline V gene are SGDLS and YYNGEE. The CDR3 is 14 amino acids. The ends lost 3 bases at V and 2 bases at J; junction bases unmatched: 2. CDR3 protein: CASSARGTYNEQFF. CDR3 coding DNA: TGTGCCAGCAGCGCGCGGGGGACCTACAATGAGCAGTTCTTC.